This T cell receptor beta chain was identified during a study of cytomegalovirus exposure and HLA in healthy donors. Across the whole study: Some 200 million T cells yielded 90 million to 130 million unique TCR beta sequences in earlier analysis. Caucasian-associated ancestry cluster membership applied to around 76% of some 400 genotyped donors.

Findings and caveats of the study: Prior analysis indicated that the majority of TCR beta V segments exhibited productivity approximately 90% or approximately 30% of the time.

Researchers ran the PCR with 60 Vbeta and 13 Jbeta primers. This table comes from immunoSEQ multiplex PCR, and its TCRdb copy is limited to in-frame clones, with some not included. The table records fewer than 250,000 clones, around four fifths of them present only once. This CDR3 has 15 amino acids. The V segment lost 5 bases and the J segment 0 bases; nucleotides outside the gene matches: 5. Per germline, CDR1 SGHRS and CDR2 YFSETQ. About this clone itself: Its antigen is undetermined.

The material sequenced was PBMCs. This TCR was sampled from a man in his forties in good health and CMV-seropositive. The chain joins TRBV5-1 to TRBJ2-3, with 8 bases fitting TRBD2. CDR3 sequence reads: CASRLSGTSTDTQYF. CDR3 bases: TGCGCCAGCAGACTTAGCGGGACTAGCACAGATACGCAGTATTTT.